Following are 16 T cell receptor beta chains from one sample sequenced in a study of identical twins' blood T cells. One entry per CDR3 protein, called by TCRdb with MiXCR from the 5' RACE reads. Here the sample spans fewer than 450,000 distinct CDR3 sequences, roughly 27% being singletons. Sequences were obtained from PBMCs. Receptor source: a woman between 18 and 50 years old in good health.

The chain is built from TRBV14 and TRBJ1-1, with D uncertain. This CDR3 has 17 residues. Deletions cut 1 base from V and 1 base from J, with 16 bases between. Per the germline V gene, CDR1 is SGHDN and CDR2 is FVKESK. CDR3 DNA: TGTGCCAGCAGCCAAGTCAATTGGAGGGCCCCGAACACTGAAGCTTTCTTT. Its protein product is CASSQVNWRAPNTEAFF.

In this sample, this clonotype turned up many times. CDR3 nucleotides: TGCAGCGCTACATTAACAGGGGGTTCCCCCTACGAGCAGTACTTC. Translation: CSATLTGGSPYEQYF. V and J are TRBV29-1 and TRBJ2-7; 8 nucleotides match TRBD1. This CDR3 comprises 15 residues. Looked up from germline, CDR1 is SQVTM and CDR2 is ANQGSEA. Germline trimming cut 7 bases from V and 2 bases from J; bases unmatched to any gene: 13.

This clonotype was seen a handful of times. The chain has TRBV19 and TRBJ1-1; a weak D match, TRBD1 (5 bases). V was cut by 3 bases and J by 5 bases, with 13 bases left in between. Germline CDR1 reads LNHDA; CDR2 reads SQIVND (reference sequence). This CDR3 has 14 amino acids. CDR3 amino acids: CASSMGTLGTEAFF. The CDR3 nucleotides are TGTGCCAGTAGTATGGGGACCCTTGGGACTGAAGCTTTCTTT.

The rearrangement links TRBV25-1 to TRBJ1-4, with TRBD1 matching over 7 bases. Germline values: CDR1 MGHDK, CDR2 SYGVNS. J lost 5 bases, V lost 3 bases, and 12 bases had no gene match. This CDR3 spans 17 amino acids. CDR3 loop: CASSDILDGTDNEKLFF. CDR3 nucleotides: TGTGCCAGCAGTGATATTCTCGATGGGACAGACAATGAAAAACTGTTTTTT.

The genes are TRBV20-1 and TRBJ2-3; 13 bases are shared with TRBD2. Germline V gene lookup returns CDR1 DFQATT and CDR2 SNEGSKA (reference sequence). This CDR3 region has 17 residues. The V and J ends lost 6 bases and 2 bases, in that order; junction bases with no gene match: 11. The CDR3 nucleotides are TGCAGTGCGCTCGGGACTAGCGGGGTGATACTCACAGATACGCAGTATTTT. Its protein product is CSALGTSGVILTDTQYF.

This chain connects TRBV10-3 to TRBJ1-2, with D hard to call. Germline values: CDR1 ENHRY, CDR2 SYGVKD. Between the trimmed V and J ends, which lost 4 bases and 4 bases, there was a span of 4 bases. There are 11 residues in the CDR3. In nucleotides, the CDR3 is TGTGCCATCAGTGCGGTCTATGGCTACACCTTC. Its translation is CAISAVYGYTF.

This clonotype came up a few times. This chain uses TRBV29-1 with TRBJ1-2; 9 nucleotides line up with TRBD1. The CDR3 consists of 13 residues. After removal of 5 bases from V and 6 bases from J, the junction contained 7 bases not matched to a gene. CDR1 and CDR2 from the germline V gene are SQVTM and ANQGSEA. DNA of the CDR3: TGCAGCGTTCCTACATGGACAGGGGATGGCTACACCTTC. Translation: CSVPTWTGDGYTF.

This clonotype was observed a few times. DNA of the CDR3: TGTGCCAGCGGGTTAACGGGGACAGCCTACAATGAGCAGTTCTTC. Its protein is CASGLTGTAYNEQFF. The chain is built from TRBV7-9 and TRBJ2-1; TRBD1 agrees at 7 bases. In germline, CDR1 is SEHNR, CDR2 FQNEAQ (reference sequence). The length of the CDR3 is 15 residues. Germline trimming cut 8 bases from V and 2 bases from J; bases unmatched to any gene: 9.

The chain uses TRBV6-6 and TRBJ2-1; D is perhaps TRBD1 or TRBD2 (6 bases each). The CDR3 has 15 amino acids. Germline CDR1 MNHNY, CDR2 SVGAGI (reference sequence). Trimming shortened V by 2 bases and J by 6 bases, and 14 bases separated the two germline ends. The CDR3 sequence: CASSYGGHKGNEQFF. CDR3 nucleotide sequence: TGTGCCAGCAGTTACGGGGGGCACAAGGGCAATGAGCAGTTCTTC.

The chain uses TRBV29-1 and TRBJ2-7; D is undetermined. The germline CDR1 and CDR2 sequences are SQVTM and ANQGSEA. This CDR3 is 13 amino acids long. Trimming took 4 bases from V and 0 from J, leaving 10 bases between them. CDR3 nucleotides: TGCAGCGTTGTAGTTCCGGACTCCTACGAGCAGTACTTC. Its translation: CSVVVPDSYEQYF.

A remark on this clonotype: The junction does not match germline at one end; this may be a read error. V is TRBV24-1 and J is TRBJ1-2; D may be TRBD1 (5 bases). The CDR3 totals 13 residues. CDR1 is KGHDR and CDR2 is SFDVKD in the germline V gene. The chain's CDR3 is CATSDRDFYGYIF. The CDR3 coding sequence is TGTGCCACCAGTGACCGGGACTTCTATGGCTACATCTTC.

The sample holds a few counts of this clonotype. The V and J genes are TRBV11-2 and TRBJ2-2, with a possible D match to TRBD2 (6 bases). Trimming stripped 2 bases from V and 6 bases from J, with 10 bases between. From germline, CDR1 is SGHAT and CDR2 FQNNGV. This CDR3 comprises 14 residues. Here the CDR3 reads CASSLLIAAGELFF. Written as DNA, the CDR3 is TGTGCCAGCAGCTTATTAATAGCGGCCGGGGAGCTGTTTTTT.

This clonotype was recorded a few times. The V gene is TRBV19, the J gene TRBJ2-1; 10 nucleotides line up with TRBD2. The CDR3 length is 16 residues. Germline CDR1 is LNHDA and CDR2 is SQIVND (reference sequence). The junction had 6 bases not matched to a gene; V was cut back by 4 bases and J by 3 bases. CDR3 sequence (DNA): TGTGCCAGTAGTACGCGGGGACTAGCGTTCTACAATGAGCAGTTCTTC. This translates into CASSTRGLAFYNEQFF.

The sample holds a few counts of this clonotype. This sequence joins TRBV10-3 and TRBJ2-3; D is possibly TRBD1 (6 bases). This CDR3 is built from 14 residues. From germline, CDR1 is ENHRY and CDR2 SYGVKD. V was clipped by 4 bases and J by 4 bases, with 12 bases between them. CDR3 residues: CAISAAQGPDTQYF. DNA for the CDR3: TGTGCCATCAGTGCCGCACAGGGCCCAGATACGCAGTATTTT.

This chain uses TRBV12-3 or TRBV12-4 with TRBJ1-1, with 7 bases identical to TRBD1. J gave up 1 base and V 6 bases, and 5 bases lay outside the gene matches. This CDR3 has 14 residues. The CDR3 region has the DNA TGTGCCAGCAGCAGGACAGGCGCGAACACTGAAGCTTTCTTT. Its protein is CASSRTGANTEAFF.

This clonotype was picked up a small number of times. The V gene is TRBV2, the J gene TRBJ1-1; D might be TRBD1 (6 bases). Per germline, CDR1 SNHLY and CDR2 FYNNEI. CDR3 length: 15 residues. V shed 4 bases and J shed 3 bases, with 15 bases lying between them. The CDR3 reads CASSVVGTTHTEAFF. The CDR3 DNA sequence: TGTGCCAGCAGTGTTGTCGGGACAACCCACACTGAAGCTTTCTTT.